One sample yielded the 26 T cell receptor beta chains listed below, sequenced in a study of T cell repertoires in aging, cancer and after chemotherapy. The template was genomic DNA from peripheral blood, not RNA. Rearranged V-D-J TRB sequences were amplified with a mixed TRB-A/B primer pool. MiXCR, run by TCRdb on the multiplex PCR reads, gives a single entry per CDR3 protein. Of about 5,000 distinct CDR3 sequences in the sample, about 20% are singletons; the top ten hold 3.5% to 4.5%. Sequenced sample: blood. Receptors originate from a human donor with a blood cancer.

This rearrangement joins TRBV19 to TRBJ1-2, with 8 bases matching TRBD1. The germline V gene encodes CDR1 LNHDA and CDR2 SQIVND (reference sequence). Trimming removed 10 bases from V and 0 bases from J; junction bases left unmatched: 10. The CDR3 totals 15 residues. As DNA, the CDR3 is TGTGCCACCAAGGACAGGGTTTTTACTAACTATGGCTACACCTTC. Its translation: CATKDRVFTNYGYTF.

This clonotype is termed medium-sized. CDR3 amino acids: CASSSLTASNEQFF. The CDR3 nucleotides read TGTGCCAGCAGCTCCCTGACAGCTTCGAATGAGCAGTTCTTC. The chain joins TRBV5-6 to TRBJ2-1, with D possibly being TRBD1 (5 bases). From germline, CDR1 is SGHDT and CDR2 YYEEEE. The CDR3 runs 14 residues. V was trimmed by 3 bases and J by 7 bases, leaving 14 bases between them.

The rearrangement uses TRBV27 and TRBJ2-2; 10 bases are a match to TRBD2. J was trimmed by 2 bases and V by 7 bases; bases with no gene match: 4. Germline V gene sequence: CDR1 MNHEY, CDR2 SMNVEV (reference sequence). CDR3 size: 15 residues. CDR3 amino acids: CASNLAGENTGELFF. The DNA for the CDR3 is TGTGCCAGCAACCTAGCGGGGGAAAACACCGGGGAGCTGTTTTTT.

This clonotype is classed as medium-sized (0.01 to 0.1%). CDR3 bases: TGTGCCAGCAGCTATACGGGACTAGCGGTTAACAATGAGCAGTTCTTC. This sequence encodes CASSYTGLAVNNEQFF. The chain links TRBV6-5 to TRBJ2-1; 11 nucleotides line up with TRBD2. There are 16 residues in the CDR3. Looked up from germline, CDR1 is MNHEY and CDR2 is SVGAGI. V shed 6 bases and J 5 bases; nucleotides not matched to a gene: 9.

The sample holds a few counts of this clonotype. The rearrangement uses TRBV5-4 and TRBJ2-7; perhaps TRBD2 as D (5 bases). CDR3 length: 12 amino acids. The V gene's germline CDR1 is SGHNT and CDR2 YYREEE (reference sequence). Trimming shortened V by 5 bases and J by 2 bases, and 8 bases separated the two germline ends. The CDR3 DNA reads TGTGCCAGCAGTTCGGGGACCTACGAGCAGTACTTC. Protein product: CASSSGTYEQYF.

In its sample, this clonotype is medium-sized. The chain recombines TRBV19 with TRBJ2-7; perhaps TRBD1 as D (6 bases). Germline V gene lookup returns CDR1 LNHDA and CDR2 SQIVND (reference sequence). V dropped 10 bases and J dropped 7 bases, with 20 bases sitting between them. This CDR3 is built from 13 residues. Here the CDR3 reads CATRGRGREEQYF. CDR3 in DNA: TGTGCCACCAGGGGTAGGGGTCGAGAAGAGCAGTACTTC.

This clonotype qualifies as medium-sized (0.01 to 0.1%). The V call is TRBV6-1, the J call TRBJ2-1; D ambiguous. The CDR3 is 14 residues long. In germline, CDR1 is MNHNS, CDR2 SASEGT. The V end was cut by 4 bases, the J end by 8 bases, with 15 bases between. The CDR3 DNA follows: TGTGCCAGCAGTGTTAGCCCCAGCACCCATGAGCAGTTCTTC. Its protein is CASSVSPSTHEQFF.

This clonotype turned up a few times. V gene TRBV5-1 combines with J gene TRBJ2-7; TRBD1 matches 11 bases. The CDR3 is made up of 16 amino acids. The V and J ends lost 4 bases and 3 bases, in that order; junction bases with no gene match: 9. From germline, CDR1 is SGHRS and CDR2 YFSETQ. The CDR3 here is CASSPAAGTGGYEQYF. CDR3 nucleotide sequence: TGCGCCAGCAGCCCCGCCGCCGGGACAGGGGGCTACGAGCAGTACTTC.

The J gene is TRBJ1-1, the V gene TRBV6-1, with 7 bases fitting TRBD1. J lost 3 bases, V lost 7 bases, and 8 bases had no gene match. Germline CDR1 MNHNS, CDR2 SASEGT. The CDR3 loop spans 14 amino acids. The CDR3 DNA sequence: TGTGCCAGCATTACCAGGGGGACTCACACTGAAGCTTTCTTT. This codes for CASITRGTHTEAFF.

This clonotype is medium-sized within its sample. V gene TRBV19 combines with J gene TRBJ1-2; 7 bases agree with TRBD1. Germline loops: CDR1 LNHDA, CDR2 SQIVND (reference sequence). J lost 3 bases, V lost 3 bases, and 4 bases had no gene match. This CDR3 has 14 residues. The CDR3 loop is CASSIGTGDYGYTF. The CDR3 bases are TGTGCCAGTAGTATCGGTACAGGGGACTATGGCTACACCTTC.

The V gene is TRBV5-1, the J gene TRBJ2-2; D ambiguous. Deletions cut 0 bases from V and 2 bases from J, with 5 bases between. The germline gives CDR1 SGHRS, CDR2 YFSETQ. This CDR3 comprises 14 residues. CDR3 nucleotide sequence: TGCGCCAGCAGCTTGGCCGGAAACACCGGGGAGCTGTTTTTT. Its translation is CASSLAGNTGELFF. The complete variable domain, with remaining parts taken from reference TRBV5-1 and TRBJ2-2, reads KAGVTQTPRYLIKTRGQQVTLSCSPISGHRSVSWYQQTPGQGLQFLFEYFSETQRNKGNFPGRFSGRQFSNSRSEMNVSTLELGDSALYLCASSLAGNTGELFFGEGSRLTVL.

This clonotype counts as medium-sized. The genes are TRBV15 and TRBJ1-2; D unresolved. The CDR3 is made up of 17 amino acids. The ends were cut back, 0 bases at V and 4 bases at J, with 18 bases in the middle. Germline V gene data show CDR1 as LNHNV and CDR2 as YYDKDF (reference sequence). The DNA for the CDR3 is TGTGCCACCAGCAGAGATGTTCAAAGTGGCTCCCTCTATGGCTACACCTTC. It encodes CATSRDVQSGSLYGYTF.

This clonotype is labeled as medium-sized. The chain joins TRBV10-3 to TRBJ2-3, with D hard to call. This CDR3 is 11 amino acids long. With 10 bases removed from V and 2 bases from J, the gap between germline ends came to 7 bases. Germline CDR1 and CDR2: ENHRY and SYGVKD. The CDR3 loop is CATLSTDTQYF. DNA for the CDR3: TGTGCCACTCTCTCCACAGATACGCAGTATTTT.

CDR3 loop: CSARVGDSNQPQHF. CDR3 nucleotides: TGCAGTGCTAGAGTAGGGGATAGCAATCAGCCCCAGCATTTT. The chain recombines TRBV20-1 with TRBJ1-5; D is perhaps TRBD1 (5 bases). The V end was cut by 1 base, the J end by 0 bases, with 7 bases between. Germline lookup yields CDR1 DFQATT and CDR2 SNEGSKA (reference sequence). This CDR3 comprises 14 residues.

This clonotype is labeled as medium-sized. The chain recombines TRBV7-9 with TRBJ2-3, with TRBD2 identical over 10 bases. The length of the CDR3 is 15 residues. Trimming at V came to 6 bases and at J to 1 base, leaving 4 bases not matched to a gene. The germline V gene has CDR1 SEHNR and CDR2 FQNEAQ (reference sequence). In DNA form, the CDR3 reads TGTGCCAGCAGTCCTAGCGGGGGTGGCACAGATACGCAGTATTTT. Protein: CASSPSGGGTDTQYF.

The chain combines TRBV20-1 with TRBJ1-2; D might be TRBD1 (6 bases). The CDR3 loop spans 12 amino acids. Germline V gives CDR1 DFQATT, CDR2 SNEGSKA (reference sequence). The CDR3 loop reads CSPRGPGYGYTF. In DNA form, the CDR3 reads TGCAGCCCGCGGGGGCCTGGCTATGGCTACACCTTC.

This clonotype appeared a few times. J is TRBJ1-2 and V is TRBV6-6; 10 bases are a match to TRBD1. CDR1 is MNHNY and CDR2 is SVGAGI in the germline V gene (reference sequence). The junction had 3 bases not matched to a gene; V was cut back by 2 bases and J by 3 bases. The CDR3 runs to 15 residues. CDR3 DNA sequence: TGTGCCAGCAGTTACCCGGACAGGGGGGACTATGGCTACACCTTC. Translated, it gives CASSYPDRGDYGYTF.

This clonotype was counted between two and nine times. The CDR3 nucleotides are TGTGCCAGCAGCTTGGGCAGGTGGAACACTGAAGCTTTCTTT. Encoded protein: CASSLGRWNTEAFF. The chain links TRBV7-2 to TRBJ1-1, with D unresolved. With 3 bases removed from V and 1 base from J, the gap between germline ends came to 9 bases. The germline V gene has CDR1 SGHTA and CDR2 FQGNSA. This CDR3 is 14 amino acids long. Together with reference TRBV7-2 and TRBJ1-1, the CDR3 gives the full variable domain: GAGVSQSPSNKVTEKGKDVELRCDPISGHTALYWYRQSLGQGLEFLIYFQGNSAPDKSGLPSDRFSAERTGGSVSTLTIQRTQQEDSAVYLCASSLGRWNTEAFFGQGTRLTVV.

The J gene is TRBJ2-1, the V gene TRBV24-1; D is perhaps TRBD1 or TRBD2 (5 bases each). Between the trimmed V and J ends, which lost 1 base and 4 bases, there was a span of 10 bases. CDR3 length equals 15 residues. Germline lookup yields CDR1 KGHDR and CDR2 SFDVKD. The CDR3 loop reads CATSDLGDGYNEQFF. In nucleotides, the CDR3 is TGTGCCACCAGTGATTTAGGGGACGGGTACAATGAGCAGTTCTTC.

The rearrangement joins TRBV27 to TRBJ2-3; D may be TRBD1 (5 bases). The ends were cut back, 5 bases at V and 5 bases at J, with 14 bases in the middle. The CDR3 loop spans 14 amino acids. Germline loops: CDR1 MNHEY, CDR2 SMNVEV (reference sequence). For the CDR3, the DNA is TGTGCCAGCAGTCCCGGTGGGGCCGTAGATACGCAGTATTTT. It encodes CASSPGGAVDTQYF.

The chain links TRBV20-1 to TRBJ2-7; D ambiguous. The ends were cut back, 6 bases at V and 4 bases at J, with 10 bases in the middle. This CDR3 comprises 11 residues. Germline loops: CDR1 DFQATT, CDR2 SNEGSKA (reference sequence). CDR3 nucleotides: TGCAGTGCCCCTCTGAAGTACGAGCAGTACTTC. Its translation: CSAPLKYEQYF.

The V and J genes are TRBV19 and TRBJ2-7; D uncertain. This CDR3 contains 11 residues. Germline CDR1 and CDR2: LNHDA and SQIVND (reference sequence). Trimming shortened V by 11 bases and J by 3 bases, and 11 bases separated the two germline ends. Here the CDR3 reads CAVAKGYEQYF. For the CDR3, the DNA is TGTGCCGTGGCGAAGGGCTACGAGCAGTACTTC.

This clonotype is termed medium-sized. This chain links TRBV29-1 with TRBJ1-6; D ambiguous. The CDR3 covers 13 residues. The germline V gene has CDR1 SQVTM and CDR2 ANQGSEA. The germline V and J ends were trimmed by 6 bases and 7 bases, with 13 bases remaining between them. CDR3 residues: CSVRSQENSPLHF. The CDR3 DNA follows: TGCAGCGTGAGGTCGCAGGAGAATTCACCCCTCCACTTT.

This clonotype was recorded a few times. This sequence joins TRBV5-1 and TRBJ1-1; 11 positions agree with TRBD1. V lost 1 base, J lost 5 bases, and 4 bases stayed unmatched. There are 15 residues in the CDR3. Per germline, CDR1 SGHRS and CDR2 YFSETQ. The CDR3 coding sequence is TGCGCCAGCAGCTTGTTAGGGACAGGGGGAACTGAAGCTTTCTTT. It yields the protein CASSLLGTGGTEAFF. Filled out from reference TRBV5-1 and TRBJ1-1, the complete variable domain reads KAGVTQTPRYLIKTRGQQVTLSCSPISGHRSVSWYQQTPGQGLQFLFEYFSETQRNKGNFPGRFSGRQFSNSRSEMNVSTLELGDSALYLCASSLLGTGGTEAFFGQGTRLTVV.

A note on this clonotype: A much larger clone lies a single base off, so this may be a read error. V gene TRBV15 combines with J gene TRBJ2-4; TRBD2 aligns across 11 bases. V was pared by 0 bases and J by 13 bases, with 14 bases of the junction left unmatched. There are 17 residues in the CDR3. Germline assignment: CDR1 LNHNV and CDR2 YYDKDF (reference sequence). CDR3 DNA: TGTGCCACCAGCAGAGATTTTAGCGGGAGGGCCTTCAATGAGCAGTACTTC. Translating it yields CATSRDFSGRAFNEQYF.

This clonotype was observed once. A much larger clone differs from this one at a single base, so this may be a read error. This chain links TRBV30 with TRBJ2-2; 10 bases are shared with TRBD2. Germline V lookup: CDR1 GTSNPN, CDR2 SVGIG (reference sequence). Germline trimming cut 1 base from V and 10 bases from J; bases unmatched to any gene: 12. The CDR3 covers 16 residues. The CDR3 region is CAWSGLAGVLSEELFF. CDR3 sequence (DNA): TGTGCCTGGAGTGGGCTAGCGGGAGTGCTTTCCGAGGAGCTGTTTTTT.